This is a list of T cell receptor beta chains from one sample in a study of cytomegalovirus exposure and HLA in healthy donors. Here immunoSEQ multiplex PCR was the method, and the copy in TCRdb shows in-frame clones only, minus some. The sample gives about 140,000 clones, 75% to 85% of which show up once; approximately 2.8% is in the top ten. The sample consisted of PBMCs. These receptor sequences come from a female donor in good health and CMV-seronegative. CDR3s include the opening cysteine and the closing phenylalanine or tryptophan. D genes are given only for firm matches. Clone size is stated in some rows and not others, as once, few, many or a class when expanded.

cdr3_length	v_call	d_call	clone_size	j_call	cdr3_nt	cdr3_aa
15	TRBV7-8	-	-	TRBJ1-2	TGTGCCAGCAGCTTTTCCAGGGCGATGGGCTATGGCTACACCTTC	CASSFSRAMGYGYTF
14	TRBV28	TRBD1	-	TRBJ2-3	TGTGCCAGCAGCCCCGGGACAGGGAGAGATACGCAGTATTTT	CASSPGTGRDTQYF
16	TRBV6-5	-	-	TRBJ1-4	TGTGCCAGCAGTTACTCGGGCGGAGGAACTCTGGAAAAACTGTTTTTT	CASSYSGGGTLEKLFF
16	TRBV4-3	-	-	TRBJ2-1	TGCGCCAGCAGCCAAGAGCCCGTAGCGTCCCACAATGAGCAGTTCTTC	CASSQEPVASHNEQFF
17	TRBV5-1	TRBD2	once	TRBJ2-7	TGCGCCAGCAGCTTGGTTCTAGCGGGGGACCCCCTTTACGAGCAGTACTTC	CASSLVLAGDPLYEQYF
15	TRBV28	TRBD1	-	TRBJ1-1	TGTGCCAGCAGTCCCATTCAGGGGACAGGAACTGAAGCTTTCTTT	CASSPIQGTGTEAFF
13	TRBV7-8	-	-	TRBJ1-2	TGTGCCAGCAGCTTCGGACAGTCCTATGGCTACACCTTC	CASSFGQSYGYTF
16	TRBV7-6	TRBD1	-	TRBJ1-6	TGTGCCAGCAGCTCCCCGCGGGCAGGGGGGATTTCACCCCTCCACTTT	CASSSPRAGGISPLHF
16	TRBV7-6	-	-	TRBJ1-4	TGTGCCAGCAGCTTAGTAGCATCCCAGGGCGGCGAAAAACTGTTTTTT	CASSLVASQGGEKLFF
12	TRBV13	-	-	TRBJ2-7	TGTGCCAGCAGCTTATCATCCTACGAGCAGTACTTC	CASSLSSYEQYF
13	TRBV14	-	-	TRBJ1-2	TGTGCCAGCAGCCAAGAACAGGGCGATGGCTACACCTTC	CASSQEQGDGYTF
15	TRBV9	-	-	TRBJ1-1	TGTGCCAGCAGCGGCAGCATGTTTAGGGGCACTGAAGCTTTCTTT	CASSGSMFRGTEAFF